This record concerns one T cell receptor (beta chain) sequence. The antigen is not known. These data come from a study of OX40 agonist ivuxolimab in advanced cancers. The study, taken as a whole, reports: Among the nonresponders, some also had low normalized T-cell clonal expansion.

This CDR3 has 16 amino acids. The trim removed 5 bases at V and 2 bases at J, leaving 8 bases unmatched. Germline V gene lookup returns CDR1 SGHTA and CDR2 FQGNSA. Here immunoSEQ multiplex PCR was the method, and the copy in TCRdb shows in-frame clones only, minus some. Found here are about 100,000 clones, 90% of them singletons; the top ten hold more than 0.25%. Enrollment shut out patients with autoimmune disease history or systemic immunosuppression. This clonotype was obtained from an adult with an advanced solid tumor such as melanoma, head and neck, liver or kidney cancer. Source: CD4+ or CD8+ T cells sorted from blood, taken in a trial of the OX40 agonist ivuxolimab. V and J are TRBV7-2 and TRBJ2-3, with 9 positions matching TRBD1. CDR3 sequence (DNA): TGTGCCAGCAGCGCTGCCGGGACAGGGTACACAGATACGCAGTATTTT. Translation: CASSAAGTGYTDTQYF.